Listed below are T cell receptor beta chains from one sample, sequenced in a study of blood T cell repertoires in COVID-19. Using immunoSEQ multiplex PCR, the repertoire was profiled, and TCRdb retains in-frame clones only, with some absent. The sample includes about 71,000 clones, about three quarters of them seen just once. The sequenced sample consisted of peripheral blood. The receptor set was obtained from a woman at least 80 years old with active or convalescent COVID-19. The CDR3 runs from the conserved cysteine through the conserved F or W. D genes are given only for firm matches. Not every row has a clone size; where given, it reads once, few, many or a size class.

d_call: TRBD2; j_call: TRBJ2-5; v_call: TRBV7-6; clone_size: NA; cdr3_nt: TGTGCCAGCAGCCCCTCAGGACTAGCGGGGGAAGAGACCCAGTACTTC; cdr3_aa: CASSPSGLAGEETQYF
d_call: TRBD1; j_call: TRBJ1-4; v_call: TRBV4-3; clone_size: NA; cdr3_nt: TGCGCCAGCAGCCTTGGACAGGGGGAGGCTAATGAAAAACTGTTTTTT; cdr3_aa: CASSLGQGEANEKLFF
d_call: TRBD1; j_call: TRBJ2-2; v_call: TRBV5-1; clone_size: NA; cdr3_nt: TGCGCCAGCAGCGGAAAGACAGGGGTGAACACCGGGGAGCTGTTTTTT; cdr3_aa: CASSGKTGVNTGELFF
d_call: TRBD2; j_call: TRBJ2-5; v_call: TRBV7-2; clone_size: once; cdr3_nt: TGTGCCAGCAGCTCGGCTTTGGGGGGGGCCCAGTACTTC; cdr3_aa: CASSSALGGAQYF
d_call: TRBD2; j_call: TRBJ2-3; v_call: TRBV7-2; clone_size: NA; cdr3_nt: TGTGCCAGCACCCTTAGGGGTAGCGGGGGGACAGATACGCAGTATTTT; cdr3_aa: CASTLRGSGGTDTQYF
d_call: NA; j_call: TRBJ1-2; v_call: TRBV18; clone_size: few; cdr3_nt: TGTGCCAGCTCACAGGCACCTCAGGGGAACTATGGCTACACCTTC; cdr3_aa: CASSQAPQGNYGYTF
d_call: TRBD2; j_call: TRBJ2-5; v_call: TRBV24-1; clone_size: NA; cdr3_nt: TGTGCCACCAGTGAAGTGGGACTAGCGGGGGAACAAGAGACCCAGTACTTC; cdr3_aa: CATSEVGLAGEQETQYF
d_call: TRBD1; j_call: TRBJ2-7; v_call: TRBV19; clone_size: NA; cdr3_nt: TGTGCCAGTAGTGGTACGGGACAGGGTCTCGACGAGCAGTACTTC; cdr3_aa: CASSGTGQGLDEQYF
d_call: TRBD2; j_call: TRBJ2-3; v_call: TRBV5-1; clone_size: NA; cdr3_nt: TGCGCCAGCAGCGCGCTCGCGGGGGAGGGTACGCAGTATTTT; cdr3_aa: CASSALAGEGTQYF
d_call: NA; j_call: TRBJ1-2; v_call: TRBV4-3; clone_size: few; cdr3_nt: TGCGCCAGCAGCACAAACAGGGCTAACTATGGCTACACCTTC; cdr3_aa: CASSTNRANYGYTF
d_call: TRBD1; j_call: TRBJ2-7; v_call: TRBV2; clone_size: many; cdr3_nt: TGTGCCAGCGACAGGGGACCTTACGGCGAGCAGTACTTC; cdr3_aa: CASDRGPYGEQYF
d_call: NA; j_call: TRBJ1-4; v_call: TRBV12-3/TRBV12-4; clone_size: NA; cdr3_nt: TGTGCCAGCATTGGCCTTAATGAAAAACTGTTTTTT; cdr3_aa: CASIGLNEKLFF
d_call: NA; j_call: TRBJ1-2; v_call: TRBV7-9; clone_size: NA; cdr3_nt: TGTGCCAGCAGCTTAGGCGGCAGTTTATCCTATGGCTACACCTTC; cdr3_aa: CASSLGGSLSYGYTF
d_call: NA; j_call: TRBJ2-5; v_call: TRBV16; clone_size: NA; cdr3_nt: TGTGCCAGCAGCCAATCCAACAGGGCGGAGACCCAGTACTTC; cdr3_aa: CASSQSNRAETQYF
d_call: NA; j_call: TRBJ1-2; v_call: TRBV2; clone_size: NA; cdr3_nt: TGTGCCAGCAGGGCAACGCAGGGTCAATCCGGCTACACCTTC; cdr3_aa: CASRATQGQSGYTF
d_call: NA; j_call: TRBJ1-1; v_call: TRBV6-2/TRBV6-3; clone_size: NA; cdr3_nt: TGTGCCAGCAGCCAGCAGGGCGAAGCTTTCTTT; cdr3_aa: CASSQQGEAFF
d_call: TRBD1; j_call: TRBJ1-3; v_call: TRBV6-5; clone_size: NA; cdr3_nt: TGTGCCAGCAGTTTAGGGACAGCGCACTCTGGAAACACCATATATTTT; cdr3_aa: CASSLGTAHSGNTIYF
d_call: NA; j_call: TRBJ1-5; v_call: TRBV6-2/TRBV6-3; clone_size: once; cdr3_nt: TGTGCCAGCAGCCGAGCAGGGAGCAATCAGCCCCAGCATTTT; cdr3_aa: CASSRAGSNQPQHF
d_call: NA; j_call: TRBJ1-2; v_call: TRBV28; clone_size: few; cdr3_nt: TGTGCCAGCAGTTTGGGTGGGGAGGGCCATGGCTACACCTTC; cdr3_aa: CASSLGGEGHGYTF
d_call: TRBD1; j_call: TRBJ1-4; v_call: TRBV19; clone_size: NA; cdr3_nt: TGTGCCAGTAGTCGTTTTCCGGGACAGCCTAATGAAAAACTGTTTTTT; cdr3_aa: CASSRFPGQPNEKLFF
d_call: NA; j_call: TRBJ1-5; v_call: TRBV6-2/TRBV6-3; clone_size: NA; cdr3_nt: TGTGCCAGCAGTTACGACGCCGCTGGGGGGGTTCAGCCCCAGCATTTT; cdr3_aa: CASSYDAAGGVQPQHF
d_call: NA; j_call: TRBJ2-7; v_call: TRBV4-1; clone_size: NA; cdr3_nt: TGCGCCAGCAGCCTAACCGACAACTCCTACGAGCAGTACTTC; cdr3_aa: CASSLTDNSYEQYF
d_call: NA; j_call: TRBJ2-7; v_call: TRBV10-3; clone_size: once; cdr3_nt: TGTGCCATCAGGATGGCGGCCTCCTACGAGCAGTACTTC; cdr3_aa: CAIRMAASYEQYF